This T cell receptor beta chain was documented in a study of CD8+CD57+ T cells in acquired aplastic anemia. Flow cytometry had shown expanded CD8+CD57+ cells in the patients chosen for sequencing. V lost 3 bases to trimming and J lost 10 bases; unmatched junction nucleotides: 7. The CDR3 covers 14 residues. Germline V gene lookup returns CDR1 SQVTM and CDR2 ANQGSEA. This clonotype has a count of ten or more. TCR beta VDJ combinations and CDR3 sequences were profiled from genomic DNA. TCRdb re-called the reads through MiXCR, storing one row per CDR3 protein. The repertoire has some 150,000 distinct CDR3 sequences, 52% of them found once; the top ten carry around 12%.

The specimen was sorted CD4+, CD8+, or CD8+CD57+ T cells (not recorded which) from PBMCs. The source is a human donor with aplastic anemia. This chain uses TRBV29-1 with TRBJ2-1; 12 nucleotides match TRBD2. CDR3 nucleotide sequence: TGCAGCGTTGACCCTAGCGGGGGGGCCGGGGAGCAGTTCTTC. It translates to CSVDPSGGAGEQFF.